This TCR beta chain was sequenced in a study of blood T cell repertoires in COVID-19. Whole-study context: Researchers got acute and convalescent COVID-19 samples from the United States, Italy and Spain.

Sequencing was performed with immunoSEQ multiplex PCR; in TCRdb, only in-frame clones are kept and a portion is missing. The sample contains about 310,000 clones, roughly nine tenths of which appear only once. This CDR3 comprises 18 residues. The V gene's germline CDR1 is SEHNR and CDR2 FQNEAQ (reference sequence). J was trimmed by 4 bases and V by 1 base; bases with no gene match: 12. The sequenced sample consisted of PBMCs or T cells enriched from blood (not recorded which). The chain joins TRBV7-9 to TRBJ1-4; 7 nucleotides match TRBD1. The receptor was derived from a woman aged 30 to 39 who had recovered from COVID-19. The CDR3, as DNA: TGTGCCAGCAGCTTAGAGGAGCGGGGGACAGCTTATAATGAAAAACTGTTTTTT. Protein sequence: CASSLEERGTAYNEKLFF.